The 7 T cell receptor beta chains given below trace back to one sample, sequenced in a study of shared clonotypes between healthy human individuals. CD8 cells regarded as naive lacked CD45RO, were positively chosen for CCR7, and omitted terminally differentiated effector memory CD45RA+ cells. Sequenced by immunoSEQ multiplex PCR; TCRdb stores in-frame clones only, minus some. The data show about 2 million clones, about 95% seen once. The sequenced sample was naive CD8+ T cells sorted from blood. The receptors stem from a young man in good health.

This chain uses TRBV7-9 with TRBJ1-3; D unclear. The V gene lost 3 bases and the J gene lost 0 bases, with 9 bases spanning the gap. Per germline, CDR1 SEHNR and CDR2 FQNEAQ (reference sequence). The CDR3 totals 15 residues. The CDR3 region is CASSFSADSGNTIYF. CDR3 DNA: TGTGCCAGCAGCTTTAGCGCAGACTCTGGAAACACCATATATTTT.

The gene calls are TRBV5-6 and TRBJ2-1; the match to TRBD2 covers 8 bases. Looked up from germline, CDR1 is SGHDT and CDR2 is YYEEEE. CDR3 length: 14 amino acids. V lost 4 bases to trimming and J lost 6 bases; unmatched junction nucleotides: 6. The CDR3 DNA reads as TGTGCCAGCAGCGTAACCGGGACTAGCAATGAGCAGTTCTTC. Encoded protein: CASSVTGTSNEQFF. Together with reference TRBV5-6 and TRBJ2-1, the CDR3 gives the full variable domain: DAGVTQSPTHLIKTRGQQVTLRCSPKSGHDTVSWYQQALGQGPQFIFQYYEEEERQRGNFPDRFSGHQFPNYSSELNVNALLLGDSALYLCASSVTGTSNEQFFGPGTRLTVL.

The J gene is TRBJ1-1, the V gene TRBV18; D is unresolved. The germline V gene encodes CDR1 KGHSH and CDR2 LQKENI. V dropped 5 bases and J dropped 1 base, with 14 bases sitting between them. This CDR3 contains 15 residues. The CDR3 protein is CASSADKARNTEAFF. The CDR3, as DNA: TGTGCCAGCTCAGCTGACAAGGCCAGGAACACTGAAGCTTTCTTT.

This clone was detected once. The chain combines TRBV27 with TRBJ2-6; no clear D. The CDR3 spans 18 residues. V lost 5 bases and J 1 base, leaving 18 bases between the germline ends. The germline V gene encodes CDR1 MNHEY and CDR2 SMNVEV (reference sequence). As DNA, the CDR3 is TGTGCCAGCAGTCTCCAGGTTCCCGGTATTTCTGGGGCCAACGTCCTGACTTTC. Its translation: CASSLQVPGISGANVLTF. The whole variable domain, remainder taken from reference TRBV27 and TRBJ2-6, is EAQVTQNPRYLITVTGKKLTVTCSQNMNHEYMSWYRQDPGLGLRQIYYSMNVEVTDKGDVPEGYKVSRKEKRNFPLILESPSPNQTSLYFCASSLQVPGISGANVLTFGAGSRLTVL.

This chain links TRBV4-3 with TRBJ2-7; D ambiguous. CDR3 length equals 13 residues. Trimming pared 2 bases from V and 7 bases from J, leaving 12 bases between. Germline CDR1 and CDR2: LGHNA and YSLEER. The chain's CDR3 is CASSQLGGREQYF. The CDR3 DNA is TGCGCCAGCAGCCAATTGGGCGGACGAGAGCAGTACTTC.

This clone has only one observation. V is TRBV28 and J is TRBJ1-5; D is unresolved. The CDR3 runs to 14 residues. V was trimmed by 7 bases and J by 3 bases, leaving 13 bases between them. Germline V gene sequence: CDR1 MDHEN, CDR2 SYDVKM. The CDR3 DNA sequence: TGTGCCAGCAAAAACGCGGTAGACAATCAGCCCCAGCATTTT. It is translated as CASKNAVDNQPQHF.

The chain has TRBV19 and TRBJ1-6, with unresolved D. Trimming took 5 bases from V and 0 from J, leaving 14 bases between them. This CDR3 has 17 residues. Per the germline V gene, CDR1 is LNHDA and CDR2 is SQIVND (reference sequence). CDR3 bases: TGTGCCAGTAGTTTTGACCGATTGAGCTCCTATAATTCACCCCTCCACTTT. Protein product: CASSFDRLSSYNSPLHF. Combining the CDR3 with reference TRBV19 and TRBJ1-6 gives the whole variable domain DGGITQSPKYLFRKEGQNVTLSCEQNLNHDAMYWYRQDPGQGLRLIYYSQIVNDFQKGDIAEGYSVSREKKESFPLTVTSAQKNPTAFYLCASSFDRLSSYNSPLHFGNGTRLTVT.